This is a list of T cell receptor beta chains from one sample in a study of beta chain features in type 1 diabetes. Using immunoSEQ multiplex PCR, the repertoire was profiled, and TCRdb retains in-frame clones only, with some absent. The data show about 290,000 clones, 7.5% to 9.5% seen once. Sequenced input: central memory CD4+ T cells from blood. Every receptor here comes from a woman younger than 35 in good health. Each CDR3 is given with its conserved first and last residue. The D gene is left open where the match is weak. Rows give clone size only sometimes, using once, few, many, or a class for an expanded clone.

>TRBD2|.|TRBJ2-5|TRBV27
TGTGCCAGCAGTTTAACTAGCGGCTCGTGGGAGACCCAGTACTTC
CASSLTSGSWETQYF
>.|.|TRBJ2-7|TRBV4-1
TGTGCCAGCAGCCAAGATTACAGTGTTTCCTACGAGCAGTACTTC
CASSQDYSVSYEQYF
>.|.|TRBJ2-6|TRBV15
TGTGCCACCTCGCGAGGGACGGGTTCTGGGGCCAACGTCCTGACTTTC
CATSRGTGSGANVLTF
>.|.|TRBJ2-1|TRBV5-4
TGTGCCAGCAGCCAAGAAATACGGCGGGCCTACAATGAGCAGTTCTTC
CASSQEIRRAYNEQFF
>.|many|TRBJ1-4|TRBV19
TGTGCCAGTACGTCTGCCGGGACCGAGAATGAAAAACTGTTTTTT
CASTSAGTENEKLFF
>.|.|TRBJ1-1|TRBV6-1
TGTGCCAGCAGTGAAGTCCAACAGGGAGAGGCTTTCTTT
CASSEVQQGEAFF
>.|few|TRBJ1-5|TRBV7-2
TGTGCCAGCAGGAGGTCTAGCAATCAGCCCCAGCATTTT
CASRRSSNQPQHF
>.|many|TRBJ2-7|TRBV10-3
TGTGCCATCAGTGAAGGCTACGAGCAGTACTTC
CAISEGYEQYF
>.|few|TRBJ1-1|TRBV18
TGTGCCAGCTCACGGGGCGAAGGCACTGAAGCTTTCTTT
CASSRGEGTEAFF
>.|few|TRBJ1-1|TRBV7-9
TGTGCCAGCAGTTACTTCCAGGGTGGAACTGAAGCTTTCTTT
CASSYFQGGTEAFF
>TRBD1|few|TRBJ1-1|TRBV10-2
TGCGCCAGCAGTGCGCCTGGGACAGGGAAAGATGAAGCTTTCTTT
CASSAPGTGKDEAFF
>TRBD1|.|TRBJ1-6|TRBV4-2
TGTGCCAGCAGCCAAGCCTCCCCGGGACAGGGGAATTCACCCCTCCACTTT
CASSQASPGQGNSPLHF
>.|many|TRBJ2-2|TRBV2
TGTGCCAGCAGTGATTGGCTCGCGAACACCGGGGAGCTGTTTTTT
CASSDWLANTGELFF
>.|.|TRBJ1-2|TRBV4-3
TGCGCCAGCAGCCAAGAAACCGTTTACCATGGCTACACCTTC
CASSQETVYHGYTF
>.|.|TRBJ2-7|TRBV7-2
TGTGCCAGCAGCCGTCTGGGCGGGTCGGGGACCTACGAGCAGTACTTC
CASSRLGGSGTYEQYF
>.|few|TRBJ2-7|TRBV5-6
TGTGCCAGCAGCTTCGGCGGGAAGTCCTACGAGCAGTACTTC
CASSFGGKSYEQYF
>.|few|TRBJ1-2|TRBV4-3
TGCGCCAGCAGCCAAGATTCGGGAGGCTATGGCTACACCTTC
CASSQDSGGYGYTF
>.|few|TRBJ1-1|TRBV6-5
TGTGCCAGCCGCCCGGCAGGCGGTCAGAAAGCTTTCTTT
CASRPAGGQKAFF
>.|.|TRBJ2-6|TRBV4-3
TGCGCCAGCAGCCAATTCCCACCCCGGGGGACTGGGGCCAACGTCCTGACTTTC
CASSQFPPRGTGANVLTF
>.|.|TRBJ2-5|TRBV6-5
TGTGCCAGCAGTTACGACTGGCAAGAGACCCAGTACTTC
CASSYDWQETQYF
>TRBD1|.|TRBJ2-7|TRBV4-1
TGCGCCAGCAGCCAAGACAACAGGGGGTACGAGCAGTACTTC
CASSQDNRGYEQYF
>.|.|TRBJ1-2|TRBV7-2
TGTGCCAGCAGCTTTTCGGGTAGGGATGGCTACACCTTC
CASSFSGRDGYTF
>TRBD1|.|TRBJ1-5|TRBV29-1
TGCAGCGTCCAGGGACAGAACCCCTTCGGAGCCCAGCATTTT
CSVQGQNPFGAQHF
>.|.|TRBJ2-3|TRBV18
TGTGCCAGCTCACCGCGCCGGGAAGATACGCAGTATTTT
CASSPRREDTQYF
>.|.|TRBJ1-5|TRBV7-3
TGTGCCAGCAGCTCCCACGTGGATAGCAATCAGCCCCAGCATTTT
CASSSHVDSNQPQHF
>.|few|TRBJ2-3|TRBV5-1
TGCGCCAGCAGTTCTATTCGACCCCTTGGCACAGATACGCAGTATTTT
CASSSIRPLGTDTQYF
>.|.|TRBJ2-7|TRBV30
TGTGCCTGTGACAGGGCTAGCGCGGCCTACGAGCAGTACTTC
CACDRASAAYEQYF
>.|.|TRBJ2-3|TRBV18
TGTGCCAGCTCACCTATGGGGACTAGCACAGATACGCAGTATTTT
CASSPMGTSTDTQYF
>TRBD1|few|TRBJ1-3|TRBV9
TGTGCCAGCAGCGTAGGACAGGGGCAAGCTGGAAACACCATATATTTT
CASSVGQGQAGNTIYF
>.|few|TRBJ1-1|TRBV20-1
TGCAGTGCTAGTTTGGTCACTGAAGCTTTCTTT
CSASLVTEAFF
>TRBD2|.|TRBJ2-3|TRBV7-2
TGTGCCAGCAGCTCCAATCCGACTAGCGGGGGGTCAGATACGCAGTATTTT
CASSSNPTSGGSDTQYF
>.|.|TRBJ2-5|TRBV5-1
TGCGCCAGCAGCAGAAAGCAAGAGACCCAGTACTTC
CASSRKQETQYF
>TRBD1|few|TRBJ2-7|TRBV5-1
TGCGCCAGCAGCCCGGGACAGGGGGCCCGAAGCTCCTACGAGCAGTACTTC
CASSPGQGARSSYEQYF
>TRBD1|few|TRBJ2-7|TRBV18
TGTGCCAGCTCACCGGGGACAGGGAACTACGAGCAGTACTTC
CASSPGTGNYEQYF
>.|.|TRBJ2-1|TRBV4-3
TGCGCCAGCAGCCTAGGAAGCGGGCCCAGCTCCTACAATGAGCAGTTCTTC
CASSLGSGPSSYNEQFF
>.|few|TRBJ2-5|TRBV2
TGTGCCAGCAAATCCACCCCCGGTTCGGAGACCCAGTACTTC
CASKSTPGSETQYF
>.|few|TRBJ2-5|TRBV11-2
TGTGCCAGCAGCTTAGCACAGGGTAGCCAAGAGACCCAGTACTTC
CASSLAQGSQETQYF